The 19 T cell receptor beta chains below all came from one sample that was sequenced in a study of breast tumors, draining lymph nodes, adjacent tissues. The lymph nodes were axillary draining lymph nodes from breast cancer patients. TCRdb redid the calling of the multiplex PCR reads with MiXCR, one entry per CDR3 protein. The sample holds about 180,000 distinct CDR3 sequences, 30% to 35% seen once. The sequencing input was axillary lymph node tissue. These receptors came from a female donor with breast cancer. Some clones in this sample may be carry-over from other donors' samples.

This chain connects TRBV11-2 to TRBJ1-4; possible D gene TRBD1, 5 bases. V was cut by 2 bases and J by 8 bases, with 15 bases left in between. The CDR3 has 15 amino acids. The V gene's germline CDR1 is SGHAT and CDR2 FQNNGV. CDR3 sequence: CASSLNWGLNEKLFF. CDR3 nucleotides: TGTGCCAGCAGCTTAAATTGGGGGTTAAACGAAAAACTGTTTTTT.

V gene TRBV14 combines with J gene TRBJ2-5; 10 nucleotides agree with TRBD2. J gave up 7 bases and V 0 bases, and 14 bases lay outside the gene matches. CDR3 size: 18 residues. Germline values: CDR1 SGHDN, CDR2 FVKESK. The CDR3 DNA sequence: TGTGCCAGCAGCCAAGAAGAGCAGGAACTAGCGGGATCGGGGACCCAGTACTTC. This codes for CASSQEEQELAGSGTQYF.

In its sample, this clonotype was seen a few times. It may be a read error: a sequence one base away is much more abundant. The CDR3 bases are TGTGCCAGCAGCTTAGACAAGTACGCGCAGTACTTC. Translating gives CASSLDKYAQYF. V gene TRBV11-2 combines with J gene TRBJ2-7; D not resolved. The CDR3 length is 12 residues. Germline lookup yields CDR1 SGHAT and CDR2 FQNNGV.

The gene calls are TRBV11-2 and TRBJ2-1; D possibly corresponds to TRBD2 (5 bases). Germline V CDR1 and CDR2: SGHAT, FQNNGV. This CDR3 comprises 14 residues. V was pared by 5 bases and J by 5 bases, with 13 bases between. The CDR3 is CASSRLGVDNEQFF. The CDR3 coding sequence is TGTGCCAGCAGCCGACTCGGGGTCGACAATGAGCAGTTCTTC.

This clonotype showed up many times. The chain recombines TRBV9 with TRBJ2-7, with a weak D call TRBD1 (5 bases). The germline V gene has CDR1 SGDLS and CDR2 YYNGEE. V lost 3 bases, J lost 4 bases, and 14 bases lay in between. The length of the CDR3 is 14 residues. CDR3: CASSAEDIDYEQYF. CDR3 nucleotide sequence: TGTGCCAGCAGCGCCGAGGACATAGATTACGAGCAGTACTTC.

The CDR3: CSASGRLGGPLAKNIQYF. In DNA form, the CDR3 reads TGCAGTGCCAGCGGGAGGTTAGGAGGGCCTCTAGCCAAAAACATTCAGTACTTC. V and J are TRBV20-1 and TRBJ2-4, with 9 bases identical to TRBD2. CDR3 length: 18 amino acids. Germline V CDR1 and CDR2: DFQATT, SNEGSKA (reference sequence). Trimming took 6 bases from V and 0 from J; bases not matched to a gene: 15.

The genes are TRBV29-1 and TRBJ1-1; D is unresolved. Per the germline V gene, CDR1 is SQVTM and CDR2 is ANQGSEA. The CDR3 is 11 amino acids. The V end was cut by 7 bases, the J end by 1 base, with 7 bases between. The CDR3 loop reads CSGRQNTEAFF. Written as DNA, the CDR3 is TGCAGCGGGCGACAGAACACTGAAGCTTTCTTT.

This clonotype was counted ten times or more. The genes are TRBV5-6 and TRBJ2-7, with 7 nucleotides matching TRBD1. CDR3 length: 14 amino acids. Germline V gene sequence: CDR1 SGHDT, CDR2 YYEEEE. V lost 5 bases and J lost 6; bases outside the gene matches: 11. CDR3 in amino acids: CASSPGQLQTEQYF. CDR3 sequence (DNA): TGTGCCAGCAGTCCGGGACAGTTACAAACCGAGCAGTACTTC. The entire variable domain, with the rest obtained from reference TRBV5-6 and TRBJ2-7, is as follows: DAGVTQSPTHLIKTRGQQVTLRCSPKSGHDTVSWYQQALGQGPQFIFQYYEEEERQRGNFPDRFSGHQFPNYSSELNVNALLLGDSALYLCASSPGQLQTEQYFGPGTRLTVT.

This clonotype was counted at least ten times. J is TRBJ2-7 and V is TRBV5-1, with 8 positions matching TRBD2. V shed 0 bases and J 1 base; nucleotides not matched to a gene: 6. CDR1 SGHRS and CDR2 YFSETQ come from the germline V gene. CDR3 length: 16 residues. The CDR3 sequence is CASSLAHGRGSYEQYF. The CDR3 DNA reads TGCGCCAGCAGCTTGGCCCACGGGAGGGGGTCCTACGAGCAGTACTTC. Filled out from reference TRBV5-1 and TRBJ2-7, the complete variable domain reads KAGVTQTPRYLIKTRGQQVTLSCSPISGHRSVSWYQQTPGQGLQFLFEYFSETQRNKGNFPGRFSGRQFSNSRSEMNVSTLELGDSALYLCASSLAHGRGSYEQYFGPGTRLTVT.

The CDR3 nucleotides are TGTGCCAGCAGCAAAACTAGCGGTCTCACAGATACGCAGTATTTT. Protein: CASSKTSGLTDTQYF. The gene calls are TRBV9 and TRBJ2-3; 8 bases are shared with TRBD2. With V trimmed by 4 bases and J by 2 bases, 6 bases remained unmatched. Germline CDR1 SGDLS, CDR2 YYNGEE. This CDR3 region has 15 residues. Complete variable domain (other parts from reference TRBV9 and TRBJ2-3): DSGVTQTPKHLITATGQRVTLRCSPRSGDLSVYWYQQSLDQGLQFLIQYYNGEERAKGNILERFSAQQFPDLHSELNLSSLELGDSALYFCASSKTSGLTDTQYFGPGTRLTVL.

Notes on this clonotype: A much more abundant neighbour one base away suggests this may be a read error. V usage is TRBV10-3 and J usage is TRBJ2-7; D possibly matches TRBD1 or TRBD2 (5 bases each). CDR3 length equals 16 residues. Trimming took off 10 bases at V and 9 bases at J, with 31 bases between the two ends. CDR1 ENHRY and CDR2 SYGVKD come from the germline V gene. The CDR3 is CASSPRTRETRVWQYF. CDR3 DNA: TGTGCCAGCTCACCCCGGACAAGGGAGACGAGGGTTTGGCAGTACTTC.

This clonotype was counted many times. The chain links TRBV27 to TRBJ2-7; 8 bases fit TRBD2. The CDR3 is 17 amino acids. V was pared by 2 bases and J by 1 base, with 10 bases of the junction left unmatched. Germline loops: CDR1 MNHEY, CDR2 SMNVEV (reference sequence). CDR3 nucleotide sequence: TGTGCCAGCAGTTTAACTACCCGGGGGGGCGGATCCTACGAGCAGTACTTC. This codes for CASSLTTRGGGSYEQYF.

As to this clonotype: The conserved final phenylalanine or tryptophan is absent from the CDR3, which likely points to a read error. V gene TRBV29-1 combines with J gene TRBJ2-7; D is ambiguous. The germline V and J ends were trimmed by 5 bases and 1 base, with 18 bases remaining between them. This CDR3 is built from 15 residues. Germline CDR1 and CDR2: SQVTM and ANQGSEA. The CDR3 reads CSVWAGSEPSYEQYL. The CDR3, as DNA: TGCAGCGTTTGGGCAGGAAGTGAACCTTCCTACGAGCAGTACCTC.

This clonotype was recorded many times. V gene TRBV9 combines with J gene TRBJ2-1; 9 positions match TRBD2. With 1 base clipped from V and 7 bases from J, the junction kept 6 bases outside the gene matches. Germline-derived CDR1 and CDR2 are SGDLS and YYNGEE. The CDR3 contains 15 residues. CDR3 amino acids: CASSVYGGGANEQFF. The CDR3 region has the DNA TGTGCCAGCAGCGTATATGGCGGGGGGGCTAATGAGCAGTTCTTC.

V is TRBV20-1 and J is TRBJ2-3, with D possibly matching TRBD2 (7 bases). The CDR3 has 18 amino acids. Germline-derived CDR1 and CDR2 are DFQATT and SNEGSKA (reference sequence). V shed 5 bases and J shed 3 bases, with 27 bases lying between them. CDR3 sequence: CSAPGRGGGVMVTDTQYF. In nucleotides, the CDR3 is TGCAGTGCTCCTGGGAGGGGGGGTGGTGTGATGGTGACAGATACGCAGTATTTT.

In this sample, this clonotype turned up many times. The rearrangement joins TRBV19 to TRBJ1-6, with TRBD1 identical over 8 bases. Germline V CDR1 and CDR2: LNHDA, SQIVND (reference sequence). The CDR3 is made up of 15 amino acids. With V trimmed by 4 bases and J by 7 bases, 6 bases remained unmatched. The CDR3 coding sequence is TGTGCCAGTAGTACCAATCAGGGGGCGAATTCACCCCTCCACTTT. Translated: CASSTNQGANSPLHF.

The chain recombines TRBV3-1 with TRBJ1-1; D is perhaps TRBD1 (5 bases). Germline CDR1 is LGHDT and CDR2 is YNNKEL (reference sequence). This CDR3 has 15 amino acids. Trimming took off 3 bases at V and 4 bases at J, with 15 bases between the two ends. CDR3 amino acids: CASSHGGRMATEAFF. CDR3 in DNA: TGTGCCAGCAGCCACGGGGGTAGAATGGCCACTGAAGCTTTCTTT. The whole variable domain, remainder taken from reference TRBV3-1 and TRBJ1-1, is DTAVSQTPKYLVTQMGNDKSIKCEQNLGHDTMYWYKQDSKKFLKIMFSYNNKELIINETVPNRFSPKSPDKAHLNLHINSLELGDSAVYFCASSHGGRMATEAFFGQGTRLTVV.

This clonotype has at least ten counts. J is TRBJ2-1 and V is TRBV7-2, with a possible D match to TRBD1 (6 bases). CDR1 is SGHTA, CDR2 FQGNSA, per germline. Trimming removed 3 bases from V and 4 bases from J, with 10 bases in between. This CDR3 has 14 amino acids. CDR3 in amino acids: CASSFRQEYNEQFF. CDR3 DNA: TGTGCCAGCAGCTTCAGACAGGAATACAATGAGCAGTTCTTC. The entire variable domain, with the rest obtained from reference TRBV7-2 and TRBJ2-1, is as follows: GAGVSQSPSNKVTEKGKDVELRCDPISGHTALYWYRQSLGQGLEFLIYFQGNSAPDKSGLPSDRFSAERTGGSVSTLTIQRTQQEDSAVYLCASSFRQEYNEQFFGPGTRLTVL.

This clonotype was counted ten times or more. V usage is TRBV5-5 and J usage is TRBJ2-7, with 8 bases matching TRBD2. The CDR3 has 15 residues. The trim removed 1 base at V and 1 base at J, leaving 4 bases unmatched. The V gene's germline CDR1 is SGHKS and CDR2 YYEKEE (reference sequence). DNA of the CDR3: TGTGCCAGCAGCTTGTTAGCGGGGACGTCCTACGAGCAGTACTTC. Translated: CASSLLAGTSYEQYF.